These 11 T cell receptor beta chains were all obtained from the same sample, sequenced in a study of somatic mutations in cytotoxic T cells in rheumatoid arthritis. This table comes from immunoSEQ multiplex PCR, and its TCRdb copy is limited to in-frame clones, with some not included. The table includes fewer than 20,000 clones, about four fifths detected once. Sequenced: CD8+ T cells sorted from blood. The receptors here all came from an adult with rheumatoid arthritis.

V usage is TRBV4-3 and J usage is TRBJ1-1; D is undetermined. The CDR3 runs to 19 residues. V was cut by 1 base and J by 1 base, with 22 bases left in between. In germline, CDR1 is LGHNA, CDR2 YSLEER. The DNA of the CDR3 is TGCGCCAGCAGCCAAGGTCTCAGAATCTCCCTGGATGGGAACACTGAAGCTTTCTTT. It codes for CASSQGLRISLDGNTEAFF.

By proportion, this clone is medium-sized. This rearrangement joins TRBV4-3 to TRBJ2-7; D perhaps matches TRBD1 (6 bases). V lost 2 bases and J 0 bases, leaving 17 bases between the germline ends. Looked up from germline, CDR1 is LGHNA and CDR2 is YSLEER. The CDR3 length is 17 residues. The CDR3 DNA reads TGCGCCAGCAGCCAAAACCTACAGGGCCAAAGCTCCTACGAGCAGTACTTC. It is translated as CASSQNLQGQSSYEQYF.

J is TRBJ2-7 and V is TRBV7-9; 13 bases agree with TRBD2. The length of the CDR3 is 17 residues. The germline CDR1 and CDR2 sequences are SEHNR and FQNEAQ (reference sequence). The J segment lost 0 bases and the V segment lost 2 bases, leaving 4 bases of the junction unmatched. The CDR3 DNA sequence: TGTGCCAGCAGCTTACGGACTAGCGGGAGTGGCTCCTACGAGCAGTACTTC. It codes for CASSLRTSGSGSYEQYF. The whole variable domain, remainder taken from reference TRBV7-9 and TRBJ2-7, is DTGVSQNPRHKITKRGQNVTFRCDPISEHNRLYWYRQTLGQGPEFLTYFQNEAQLEKSRLLSDRFSAERPKGSFSTLEIQRTEQGDSAMYLCASSLRTSGSGSYEQYFGPGTRLTVT.

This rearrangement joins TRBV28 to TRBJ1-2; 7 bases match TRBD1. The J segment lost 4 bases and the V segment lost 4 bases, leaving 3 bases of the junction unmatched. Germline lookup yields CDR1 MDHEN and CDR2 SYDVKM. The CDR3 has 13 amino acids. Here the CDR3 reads CASSSDRVYGYTF. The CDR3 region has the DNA TGTGCCAGCAGTTCAGACAGGGTCTATGGCTACACCTTC.

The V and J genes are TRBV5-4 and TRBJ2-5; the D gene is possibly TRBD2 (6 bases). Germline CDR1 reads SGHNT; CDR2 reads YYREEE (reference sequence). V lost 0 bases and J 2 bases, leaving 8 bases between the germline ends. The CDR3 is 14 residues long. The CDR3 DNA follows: TGTGCCAGCAGCTTGGGCGGGGAGCAAGAGACCCAGTACTTC. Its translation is CASSLGGEQETQYF.

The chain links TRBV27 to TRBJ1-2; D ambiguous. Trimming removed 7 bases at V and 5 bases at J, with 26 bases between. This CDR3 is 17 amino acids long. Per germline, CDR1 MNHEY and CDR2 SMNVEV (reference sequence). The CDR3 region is CASIPNTARVTGYGYTF. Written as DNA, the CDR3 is TGTGCCAGCATACCGAACACCGCGAGAGTAACTGGTTATGGCTACACCTTC.

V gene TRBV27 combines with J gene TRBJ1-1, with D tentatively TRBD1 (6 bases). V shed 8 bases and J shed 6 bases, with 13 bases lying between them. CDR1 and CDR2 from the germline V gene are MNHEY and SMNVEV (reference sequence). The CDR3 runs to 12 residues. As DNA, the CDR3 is TGTGCCAGCGTGGGGGCTAGAGCTGAAGCTTTCTTT. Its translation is CASVGARAEAFF.

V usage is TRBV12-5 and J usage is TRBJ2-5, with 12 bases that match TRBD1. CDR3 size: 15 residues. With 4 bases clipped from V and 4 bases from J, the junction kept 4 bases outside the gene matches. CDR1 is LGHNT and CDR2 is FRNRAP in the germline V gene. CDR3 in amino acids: CASGSGQGAAETQYF. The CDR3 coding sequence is TGTGCTAGTGGTTCGGGACAGGGGGCCGCAGAGACCCAGTACTTC. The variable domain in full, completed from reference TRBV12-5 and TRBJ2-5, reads DARVTQTPRHKVTEMGQEVTMRCQPILGHNTVFWYRQTMMQGLELLAYFRNRAPLDDSGMPKDRFSAEMPDATLATLKIQPSEPRDSAVYFCASGSGQGAAETQYFGPGTRLLVL.

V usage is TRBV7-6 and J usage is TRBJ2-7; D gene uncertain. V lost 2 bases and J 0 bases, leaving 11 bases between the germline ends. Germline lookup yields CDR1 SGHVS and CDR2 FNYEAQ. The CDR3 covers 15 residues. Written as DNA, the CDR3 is TGTGCCAGCAGCTTAAAGTTCGCAGGCTCCTACGAGCAGTACTTC. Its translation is CASSLKFAGSYEQYF.

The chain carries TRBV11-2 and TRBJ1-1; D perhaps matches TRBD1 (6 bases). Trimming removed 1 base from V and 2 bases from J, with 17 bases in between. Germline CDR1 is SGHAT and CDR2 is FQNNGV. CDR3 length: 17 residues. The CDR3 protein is CASSLVTGPPLNTEAFF. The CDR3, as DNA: TGTGCCAGCAGCTTAGTTACAGGGCCCCCCCTTAACACTGAAGCTTTCTTT. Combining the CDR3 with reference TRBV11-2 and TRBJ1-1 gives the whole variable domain EAGVAQSPRYKIIEKRQSVAFWCNPISGHATLYWYQQILGQGPKLLIQFQNNGVVDDSQLPKDRFSAERLKGVDSTLKIQPAKLEDSAVYLCASSLVTGPPLNTEAFFGQGTRLTVV.

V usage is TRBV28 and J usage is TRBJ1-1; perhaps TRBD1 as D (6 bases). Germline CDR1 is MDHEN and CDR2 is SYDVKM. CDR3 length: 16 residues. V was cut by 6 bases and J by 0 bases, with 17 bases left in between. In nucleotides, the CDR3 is TGTGCCAGCAGCCCCGGGGGGGGCTACATGAACACTGAAGCTTTCTTT. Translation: CASSPGGGYMNTEAFF.